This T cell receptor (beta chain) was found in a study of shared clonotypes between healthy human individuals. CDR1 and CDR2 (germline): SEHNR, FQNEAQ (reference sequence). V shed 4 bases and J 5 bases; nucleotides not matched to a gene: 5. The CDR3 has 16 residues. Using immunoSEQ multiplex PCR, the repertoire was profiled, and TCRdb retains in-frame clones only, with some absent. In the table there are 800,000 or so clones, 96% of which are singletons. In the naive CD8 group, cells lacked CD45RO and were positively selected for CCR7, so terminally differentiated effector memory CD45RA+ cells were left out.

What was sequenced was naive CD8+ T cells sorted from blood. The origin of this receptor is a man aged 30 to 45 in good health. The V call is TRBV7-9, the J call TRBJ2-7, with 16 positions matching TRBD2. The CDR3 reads CASSSGLAGGPHEQYF. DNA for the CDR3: TGTGCCAGCAGCTCGGGACTAGCGGGAGGGCCCCACGAGCAGTACTTC.